The 6 T cell receptor beta chains listed next were all sequenced from one sample in a study of blood T cell repertoires in COVID-19. The method was immunoSEQ multiplex PCR; TCRdb's version includes in-frame clones alone and lacks a portion of them. The sample gives some 70,000 clones, roughly 86% of which show up once; approximately 16% is in the top ten. The sample consisted of peripheral blood. Every receptor here comes from a man in his forties or fifties with COVID-19, enrolled during active disease.

The J gene is TRBJ1-2, the V gene TRBV6-5; the D is unclear. V was cut by 7 bases and J by 1 base, with 7 bases left in between. CDR1 MNHEY and CDR2 SVGAGI come from the germline V gene. There are 12 residues in the CDR3. CDR3 region: CASMADNYGYTF. The CDR3 nucleotides are TGTGCCAGCATGGCAGATAACTATGGCTACACCTTC.

The gene calls are TRBV19 and TRBJ1-1; D is ambiguous. Germline assignment: CDR1 LNHDA and CDR2 SQIVND (reference sequence). V lost 6 bases, J lost 3 bases, and 11 bases lay in between. This CDR3 region has 13 residues. The CDR3: CASSDSRDTEAFF. The CDR3 bases are TGTGCCAGTAGCGATAGTCGGGACACTGAAGCTTTCTTT.

There are a few counts of this clone. The CDR3 DNA reads as TGTGCCAGCACCAAACGTCAGGTCAGGGCCGCTGGAAACACCATATATTTT. This translates into CASTKRQVRAAGNTIYF. The chain couples TRBV11-2 to TRBJ1-3; maybe TRBD1 (5 bases). CDR1 is SGHAT, CDR2 FQNNGV, per germline. The CDR3 is made up of 17 amino acids. Trimming shortened V by 7 bases and J by 2 bases, and 21 bases separated the two germline ends.

This chain connects TRBV18 to TRBJ2-5, with a possible D match to TRBD1 (6 bases). The V gene lost 6 bases and the J gene lost 2 bases, with 13 bases spanning the gap. Germline V gives CDR1 KGHSH, CDR2 LQKENI. This CDR3 comprises 14 residues. The CDR3 sequence: CASSENRVQETQYF. The CDR3 nucleotides read TGTGCCAGCTCGGAGAACAGGGTGCAAGAGACCCAGTACTTC.

This clone was seen only a few times. The V call is TRBV30, the J call TRBJ1-6; D might be TRBD1 (5 bases). CDR3 length: 13 residues. The V and J ends lost 4 bases and 9 bases respectively, with 13 bases between them. CDR1 GTSNPN and CDR2 SVGIG come from the germline V gene (reference sequence). The CDR3 sequence: CAWMEQVSSPLHF. The DNA for the CDR3 is TGTGCCTGGATGGAACAGGTCTCTTCACCCCTCCACTTT.

This sequence joins TRBV7-2 and TRBJ1-2, with D hard to call. CDR1 SGHTA and CDR2 FQGNSA come from the germline V gene. The CDR3 runs to 13 residues. With 2 bases removed from V and 8 bases from J, the gap between germline ends came to 12 bases. CDR3 bases: TGTGCCAGCAGCTTAAGTATCGAGGGAGGCTACACCTTC. Protein product: CASSLSIEGGYTF. Variable domain in full (rest from reference TRBV7-2 and TRBJ1-2): GAGVSQSPSNKVTEKGKDVELRCDPISGHTALYWYRQSLGQGLEFLIYFQGNSAPDKSGLPSDRFSAERTGGSVSTLTIQRTQQEDSAVYLCASSLSIEGGYTFGSGTRLTVV.